This TCR beta chain emerged from a study of shared T cell receptors in the human thymus. Only in-frame clones appear in the TCRdb table, and some are missing; sequencing was by immunoSEQ multiplex PCR. The data hold hundreds of thousands of clones, with approximately 85% observed a single time. The CDR3 contains 14 residues. Germline assignment: CDR1 SNHLY and CDR2 FYNNEI. V was cut by 10 bases and J by 5 bases, with 18 bases left in between. These data also featured in a second study, about human thymus T cells. Turning to that study: Serving as donors were healthy Finnish infants, each of whom was having open corrective surgery for congenital heart defects. In corrective heart surgery, resections were taken, and these provided the thymus tissue. A high degree of thymic repertoire overlap among unrelated individuals was reported in related research.

Sequencing was done on a sample of thymocytes. This sequence joins TRBV2 and TRBJ1-5, with D maybe TRBD1 (6 bases). This clonotype was sampled from a girl under three years old with a congenital heart defect. In DNA, the CDR3 is TGTGCCACCCGAGGGGGGGCGGTGGATCAGCCCCAGCATTTT. Translation gives CATRGGAVDQPQHF.